This TCR beta chain comes out of a study of molecular identifiers for immune sequencing clone quantification. TCRdb analysed the PCR reads with MiXCR anew, one entry per CDR3 protein. The table records 15,000 to 20,000 distinct CDR3 sequences, about a fifth of them present only once. The CDR3 is made up of 13 amino acids. Germline V gene data show CDR1 as SGHVS and CDR2 as FQNEAQ. V dropped 0 bases and J dropped 7 bases, with 4 bases sitting between them. The chain carries TRBV7-8 and TRBJ1-6; D not certain. This clonotype was sampled from a human donor in good health. Some libraries in this study had Jurkat cell RNA spiked in. The specimen was naive CD8+ T cells from blood, with Jurkat cell RNA spiked in. Subset given: FACS-sorted CD8+CD4-CCR7+CD45RA+ naive T cells. CDR3 bases: TGTGCCAGCAGCTTAGCCCCCAATTCACCCCTCCACTTT. Translating it yields CASSLAPNSPLHF.